These 31 T cell receptor beta chains share one sample of origin, sequenced in a study of T cell responses to AZD1222 COVID-19 vaccine. Here immunoSEQ multiplex PCR was the method, and the copy in TCRdb shows in-frame clones only, minus some. The sample shows 150,000 to 250,000 clones, roughly 92% of them seen only once. The input for sequencing was peripheral blood, taken 28 days after the second AZD1222 dose. The receptor source for this set is an adult who received the AZD1222 COVID-19 vaccine.

V and J are TRBV23-1 and TRBJ1-1; D not resolved. TRBV23-1 counts as an open reading frame of uncertain function. The CDR3 length is 14 residues. Trimming took 0 bases from V and 3 from J, leaving 8 bases between them. The DNA of the CDR3 is TGCGCCAGCAGTCAATCGTGGCGGGACACTGAAGCTTTCTTT. Protein: CASSQSWRDTEAFF.

J is TRBJ1-1 and V is TRBV3-1 (or the pseudogene TRBV3-2); 9 bases match TRBD1. Losses at the gene ends were 4 bases for V and 5 bases for J; bases not matched to a gene: 11. Germline V CDR1 and CDR2: LGHDT, YNNKEL (reference sequence). This CDR3 is 16 amino acids long. The CDR3, as DNA: TGTGCCAGCAGCCTCGACCCCGGACAGGGGCGAACTGAAGCTTTCTTT. It encodes CASSLDPGQGRTEAFF.

This chain joins TRBV7-2 and TRBJ2-3; 9 bases are a match to TRBD2. Unmatched junction bases numbered 5, after V lost 4 bases and J lost 0 bases. The germline gives CDR1 SGHTA, CDR2 FQGNSA. The CDR3 contains 16 residues. CDR3 sequence (DNA): TGTGCCAGCAGCTACCTAGCGGGGATTAGCACAGATACGCAGTATTTT. Encoded protein: CASSYLAGISTDTQYF. The full variable domain, rest sourced from reference TRBV7-2 and TRBJ2-3, is GAGVSQSPSNKVTEKGKDVELRCDPISGHTALYWYRQSLGQGLEFLIYFQGNSAPDKSGLPSDRFSAERTGGSVSTLTIQRTQQEDSAVYLCASSYLAGISTDTQYFGPGTRLTVL.

The CDR3 nucleotides read TGCAGCGTGGCCCAGGGGCGACACACTGAAGCTTTCTTT. As protein: CSVAQGRHTEAFF. The chain couples TRBV29-1 to TRBJ1-1; D is possibly TRBD1 (6 bases). V was pared by 6 bases and J by 3 bases, with 14 bases between. There are 13 residues in the CDR3. Germline lookup yields CDR1 SQVTM and CDR2 ANQGSEA.

The chain employs TRBV19 and TRBJ1-2; TRBD1 is a possible D gene (5 bases). This CDR3 comprises 13 residues. V gave up 3 bases and J gave up 7 bases, with 12 bases separating them. The germline CDR1 and CDR2 sequences are LNHDA and SQIVND (reference sequence). Written as DNA, the CDR3 is TGTGCCAGTAGTATTGGGCAGGGAAGTGGCTACACCTTC. Translated, it gives CASSIGQGSGYTF.

This clone has more than one count but fewer than ten. The chain employs TRBV3-1 (or the pseudogene TRBV3-2) and TRBJ1-1; D might be TRBD1 (6 bases). The V gene's germline CDR1 is LGHDT and CDR2 YNNKEL (reference sequence). The CDR3 length is 16 residues. V was trimmed by 1 base and J by 0 bases, leaving 12 bases between them. CDR3 DNA sequence: TGTGCCAGCAGCCAAGCCAGGGGCGTAATGAACACTGAAGCTTTCTTT. It is translated as CASSQARGVMNTEAFF.

The table lists this clone with a few counts. The chain carries TRBV7-2 and TRBJ1-2; 8 bases are a match to TRBD1. Germline V gene lookup returns CDR1 SGHTA and CDR2 FQGNSA. Trimming cost V 5 bases and J 3 bases; bases outside gene matches: 5. This CDR3 is 14 amino acids long. This CDR3 reads CASSPGTGDYGYTF. As DNA, the CDR3 is TGTGCCAGCAGCCCGGGGACAGGAGACTATGGCTACACCTTC.

The chain has TRBV18 and TRBJ2-3; 13 bases map to TRBD2. This CDR3 spans 17 amino acids. Trimming took 3 bases from V and 2 from J; bases not matched to a gene: 5. Per germline, CDR1 KGHSH and CDR2 LQKENI. The CDR3 sequence: CASSPRTSGGLTDTQYF. Here the CDR3 DNA reads TGTGCCAGCTCACCGAGGACTAGCGGGGGCCTCACAGATACGCAGTATTTT.

The chain links TRBV2 to TRBJ1-4, with D perhaps TRBD1 (6 bases). CDR1 is SNHLY, CDR2 FYNNEI, per germline. Trimming took 6 bases from V and 3 from J, leaving 14 bases between them. The length of the CDR3 is 15 residues. In DNA form, the CDR3 reads TGTGCCAGCAGGCCAACAGGGTCGGCTAATGAAAAACTGTTTTTT. Encoded protein: CASRPTGSANEKLFF. The full variable domain, with the rest looked up from reference TRBV2 and TRBJ1-4, is EPEVTQTPSHQVTQMGQEVILRCVPISNHLYFYWYRQILGQKVEFLVSFYNNEISEKSEIFDDQFSVERPDGSNFTLKIRSTKLEDSAMYFCASRPTGSANEKLFFGSGTQLSVL.

V usage is TRBV7-9 and J usage is TRBJ1-2; tentative D call: TRBD1 (5 bases). The CDR3 contains 14 residues. CDR1 and CDR2 (germline): SEHNR, FQNEAQ (reference sequence). The V end was cut by 5 bases, the J end by 2 bases, with 12 bases between. CDR3 sequence: CASSAQGRNYGYTF. CDR3 DNA: TGTGCCAGCAGCGCCCAGGGTAGGAACTATGGCTACACCTTC.

The V gene is TRBV7-2, the J gene TRBJ1-2; D unclear. CDR1 and CDR2 from the germline V gene are SGHTA and FQGNSA. V lost 3 bases and J 3 bases, leaving 11 bases between the germline ends. CDR3 length: 14 amino acids. CDR3 protein: CASSFYQEDYGYTF. In DNA form, the CDR3 reads TGTGCCAGCAGCTTTTACCAAGAAGACTATGGCTACACCTTC.

The CDR3 loop is CASSLNRDSLISNQPQHF. The CDR3 region has the DNA TGTGCCAGCAGCTTGAACCGGGACAGCTTAATTAGCAATCAGCCCCAGCATTTT. This chain uses TRBV5-8 with TRBJ1-5, with TRBD1 identical over 7 bases. V lost 1 base and J lost 0; bases outside the gene matches: 10. CDR1 is SGHTS and CDR2 is YDEGEE in the germline V gene. This CDR3 comprises 18 residues.

This chain joins TRBV6-5 and TRBJ1-6; D is uncertain. Trimming stripped 7 bases from V and 7 bases from J, with 17 bases between. The germline CDR1 and CDR2 sequences are MNHEY and SVGAGI. This CDR3 has 15 amino acids. This chain's CDR3 is CASTQRGFINSPLHF. CDR3 DNA: TGTGCCAGCACCCAACGGGGTTTTATAAATTCACCCCTCCACTTT.

The chain carries TRBV11-2 and TRBJ2-3, with 9 bases identical to TRBD1. Germline CDR1 and CDR2: SGHAT and FQNNGV. The CDR3 covers 16 residues. J gave up 2 bases and V 1 base, and 4 bases lay outside the gene matches. The CDR3: CASSLGRDRDTDTQYF. DNA for the CDR3: TGTGCCAGCAGCTTAGGCCGGGACAGGGACACAGATACGCAGTATTTT.

The chain couples TRBV28 to TRBJ1-2; D gene ambiguous. This CDR3 is 12 amino acids long. The V and J ends lost 6 bases and 8 bases respectively, with 13 bases between them. Germline V gives CDR1 MDHEN, CDR2 SYDVKM. CDR3 in amino acids: CASSRRERGYTF. In DNA, the CDR3 is TGTGCCAGCAGCAGGCGGGAGCGGGGCTACACCTTC.

V gene TRBV14 combines with J gene TRBJ1-3, with D perhaps TRBD1 (5 bases). The CDR3 is 16 amino acids. Trimming stripped 4 bases from V and 0 bases from J, with 13 bases between. Germline V gives CDR1 SGHDN, CDR2 FVKESK. The DNA of the CDR3 is TGTGCCAGCAGCCCTTACGAGGGGATCTCTGGAAACACCATATATTTT. This codes for CASSPYEGISGNTIYF.

This sequence joins TRBV29-1 and TRBJ2-5; D is undetermined. V gave up 6 bases and J gave up 5 bases, with 10 bases separating them. The CDR3 runs to 11 residues. The germline gives CDR1 SQVTM, CDR2 ANQGSEA. CDR3 coding DNA: TGCAGCGTAAGACACTGGGAGACCCAGTACTTC. Its translation is CSVRHWETQYF.

V is TRBV19 and J is TRBJ1-1, with D unresolved. Germline lookup yields CDR1 LNHDA and CDR2 SQIVND (reference sequence). CDR3 length: 14 amino acids. The ends were cut back, 4 bases at V and 3 bases at J, with 12 bases in the middle. In DNA form, the CDR3 reads TGTGCCAGTAGTAGGAGGCGTGTCGACACTGAAGCTTTCTTT. Its protein product is CASSRRRVDTEAFF. The full variable domain, in which reference TRBV19 and TRBJ1-1 provide the parts outside the CDR3, is DGGITQSPKYLFRKEGQNVTLSCEQNLNHDAMYWYRQDPGQGLRLIYYSQIVNDFQKGDIAEGYSVSREKKESFPLTVTSAQKNPTAFYLCASSRRRVDTEAFFGQGTRLTVV.

J is TRBJ1-6 and V is TRBV3-1 (or the pseudogene TRBV3-2), with a weak D call TRBD1 (5 bases). The germline V and J ends were trimmed by 1 base and 10 bases, with 11 bases remaining between them. Germline V gene lookup returns CDR1 LGHDT and CDR2 YNNKEL (reference sequence). The CDR3 contains 14 residues. Here the CDR3 reads CASSQASGWSPLHF. The CDR3, as DNA: TGTGCCAGCAGCCAAGCGTCAGGGTGGTCACCCCTCCACTTT.

The table lists this clone with a count of one. For the CDR3, the DNA is TGTGCCAGCAGTAGACTAGCGGGGGACTACGAGCAGTACTTC. Residues: CASSRLAGDYEQYF. The V call is TRBV6-5, the J call TRBJ2-7; TRBD2 aligns across 12 bases. The CDR3 has 14 amino acids. Germline assignment: CDR1 MNHEY and CDR2 SVGAGI. Trimming took 5 bases from V and 3 from J; bases not matched to a gene: 2.

This chain connects TRBV19 to TRBJ1-3, with D possibly being TRBD1 (5 bases). CDR1 and CDR2 (germline): LNHDA, SQIVND (reference sequence). Deletions cut 3 bases from V and 3 bases from J, with 12 bases between. CDR3 size: 15 residues. Written as DNA, the CDR3 is TGTGCCAGTAGTATGGGACCTTTGAATGGAAACACCATATATTTT. The encoded protein is CASSMGPLNGNTIYF.

This clone was found once. The chain has TRBV7-9 and TRBJ2-4, with D perhaps being TRBD1 or TRBD2 (5 bases each). The CDR3 runs to 16 residues. Between the trimmed V and J ends, which lost 6 bases and 9 bases, there was a span of 24 bases. Per the germline V gene, CDR1 is SEHNR and CDR2 is FQNEAQ (reference sequence). CDR3: CASSFPGAGIESIQYF. CDR3 nucleotide sequence: TGTGCCAGCAGTTTCCCCGGGGCGGGCATCGAAAGCATTCAGTACTTC. Complete variable domain (other parts from reference TRBV7-9 and TRBJ2-4): DTGVSQNPRHKITKRGQNVTFRCDPISEHNRLYWYRQTLGQGPEFLTYFQNEAQLEKSRLLSDRFSAERPKGSFSTLEIQRTEQGDSAMYLCASSFPGAGIESIQYFGAGTRLSVL.

A single count supports this clone. The rearrangement uses TRBV7-9 and TRBJ1-5, with a possible D match to TRBD1 (5 bases). The CDR3 loop spans 14 amino acids. The germline CDR1 and CDR2 sequences are SEHNR and FQNEAQ (reference sequence). The V gene lost 0 bases and the J gene lost 11 bases, with 14 bases spanning the gap. CDR3 sequence: CASSLAGGMEAQHF. CDR3 coding DNA: TGTGCCAGCAGCTTAGCGGGGGGGATGGAAGCCCAGCATTTT.

The gene calls are TRBV7-9 and TRBJ1-6; D unclear. CDR1 is SEHNR, CDR2 FQNEAQ, per germline (reference sequence). The CDR3 spans 13 residues. V lost 3 bases and J 3 bases, leaving 3 bases between the germline ends. CDR3 nucleotides: TGTGCCAGCAGCTTGGACTATAATTCACCCCTCCACTTT. Translation: CASSLDYNSPLHF.

The rearrangement uses TRBV6-2 or TRBV6-3 and TRBJ2-1; D gene ambiguous. The germline gives CDR1 MNHEY, CDR2 SVGEGT. V lost 5 bases and J 6 bases, leaving 5 bases between the germline ends. The CDR3 is 11 amino acids. CDR3 residues: CASSQVNEQFF. The CDR3 coding sequence is TGTGCCAGCAGTCAAGTCAATGAGCAGTTCTTC.

The rearrangement joins TRBV7-8 to TRBJ1-5; D remains unclear. The germline gives CDR1 SGHVS, CDR2 FQNEAQ. The V end was cut by 0 bases, the J end by 7 bases, with 10 bases between. The CDR3 consists of 14 residues. This chain's CDR3 is CASSLATGEQPQHF. In DNA form, the CDR3 reads TGTGCCAGCAGCTTAGCCACCGGGGAGCAGCCCCAGCATTTT.

This clone turned up a few times. V is TRBV6-2 or TRBV6-3 and J is TRBJ1-1; D is unresolved. The CDR3 extends over 13 amino acids. Trimming stripped 3 bases from V and 0 bases from J, with 5 bases between. CDR1 MNHEY and CDR2 SVGEGT come from the germline V gene. This CDR3 reads CASSYTVNTEAFF. In nucleotides, the CDR3 is TGTGCCAGCAGTTATACTGTGAACACTGAAGCTTTCTTT.

The chain couples TRBV18 to TRBJ1-3; D is ambiguous. From germline, CDR1 is KGHSH and CDR2 LQKENI. The CDR3 totals 14 residues. V lost 6 bases, J lost 2 bases, and 11 bases lay in between. The CDR3 sequence: CASSSVLTGNTIYF. The CDR3 DNA is TGTGCCAGCTCTTCAGTGCTTACTGGAAACACCATATATTTT.

This chain uses TRBV6-4 with TRBJ1-3; D may be TRBD1 (5 bases). The V gene lost 9 bases and the J gene lost 0 bases, with 27 bases spanning the gap. CDR3 length equals 19 residues. Germline CDR1 reads MRHNA; CDR2 reads SNTAGT. The CDR3 nucleotides are TGTGCCAGAAGCATGGGACCGAGGGACCCCGCCGCCTCTGGAAACACCATATATTTT. This codes for CARSMGPRDPAASGNTIYF.

This chain joins TRBV4-2 and TRBJ1-5; TRBD1 agrees at 7 bases. Germline values: CDR1 LGHNA, CDR2 YNFKEQ. This CDR3 region has 13 residues. Trimming at V came to 5 bases and at J to 7 bases, leaving 5 bases not matched to a gene. The CDR3 sequence: CASSEGAVQPQHF. The CDR3 nucleotides read TGTGCCAGCAGCGAGGGGGCTGTGCAGCCCCAGCATTTT.

The CDR3 coding sequence is TGTGCCAGCAGTGCTACCAACGTCCCGGGACAGGCCGAAGAGACCCAGTACTTC. Amino acid sequence: CASSATNVPGQAEETQYF. The V gene is TRBV6-1, the J gene TRBJ2-5; TRBD1 matches at 8 bases. The CDR3 is made up of 18 amino acids. The trim removed 4 bases at V and 3 bases at J, leaving 16 bases unmatched. CDR1 and CDR2 from the germline V gene are MNHNS and SASEGT.